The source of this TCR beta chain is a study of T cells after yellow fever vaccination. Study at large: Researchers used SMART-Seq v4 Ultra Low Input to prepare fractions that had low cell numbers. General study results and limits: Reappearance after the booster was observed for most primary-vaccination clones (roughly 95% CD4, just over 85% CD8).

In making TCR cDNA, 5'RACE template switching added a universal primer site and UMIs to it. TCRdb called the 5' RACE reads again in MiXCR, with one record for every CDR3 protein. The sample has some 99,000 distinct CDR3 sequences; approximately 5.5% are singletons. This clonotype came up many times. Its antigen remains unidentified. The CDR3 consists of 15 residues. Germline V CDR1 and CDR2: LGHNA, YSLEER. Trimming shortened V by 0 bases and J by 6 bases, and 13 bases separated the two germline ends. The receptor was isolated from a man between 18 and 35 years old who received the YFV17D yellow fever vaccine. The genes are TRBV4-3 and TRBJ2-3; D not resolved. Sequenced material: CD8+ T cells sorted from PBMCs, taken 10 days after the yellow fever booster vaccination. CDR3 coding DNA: TGCGCCAGCAGCCAAGATAGAAAAGGATCCGATACGCAGTATTTT. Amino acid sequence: CASSQDRKGSDTQYF.